The rows below give T cell receptor beta chains drawn from one sample of a study of beta chain features in type 1 diabetes. Repertoires were generated with immunoSEQ multiplex PCR, while TCRdb's copy carries only in-frame clones and drops some. The repertoire holds 200,000 to 250,000 clones, 7.5% to 10% seen once, with approximately 0.03% in the top ten. Sequencing input: naive CD4+ T cells from blood. The receptor set was obtained from a woman in her late teens or twenties in good health. The CDR3 runs from the conserved cysteine through the conserved F or W. D genes are given only for firm matches. Rows give clone size only sometimes, using once, few, many, or a class for an expanded clone.

V: TRBV28; J: TRBJ2-1; D: TRBD1; size: few; DNA: TGTGCCAGCAGTTCCACCGGGACAGGGGCCAGGAGGTACAATGAGCAGTTCTTC; CDR3: CASSSTGTGARRYNEQFF
V: TRBV30; J: TRBJ1-6; D: .; size: .; DNA: TGTGCCTGGAGGGGCCGGAATAATTCACCCCTCCACTTT; CDR3: CAWRGRNNSPLHF
V: TRBV7-3; J: TRBJ1-1; D: .; size: .; DNA: TGTGCCAGCAGCCCAAGGGGAGGGAACACTGAAGCTTTCTTT; CDR3: CASSPRGGNTEAFF
V: TRBV5-4; J: TRBJ2-4; D: .; size: few; DNA: TGTGCCAGCAGTTACGCTCAGGGATATGACAAAAACATTCAGTACTTC; CDR3: CASSYAQGYDKNIQYF
V: TRBV5-4; J: TRBJ2-5; D: TRBD2; size: .; DNA: TGTGCCAGCAGCCAGGGACTACAAGAGACCCAGTACTTC; CDR3: CASSQGLQETQYF
V: TRBV5-4; J: TRBJ2-1; D: .; size: .; DNA: TGTGCCAGCAGCCGAGCTGGGCTAGCAGGTTTCGATGAGCAGTTCTTC; CDR3: CASSRAGLAGFDEQFF
V: TRBV15; J: TRBJ1-4; D: .; size: .; DNA: TGTGCCACCAGCCCCCTTAATGAAAAACTGTTTTTT; CDR3: CATSPLNEKLFF
V: TRBV5-5; J: TRBJ2-1; D: .; size: .; DNA: TGTGCCAGCAGCCCGATTAGGCAGGGGCCCTACAATGAGCAGTTCTTC; CDR3: CASSPIRQGPYNEQFF
V: TRBV6-5; J: TRBJ1-1; D: .; size: .; DNA: TGTGCCAGCAGTTACGGCAGGGCCACTGAAGCTTTCTTT; CDR3: CASSYGRATEAFF
V: TRBV30; J: TRBJ2-5; D: TRBD2; size: .; DNA: TGTGCCTGGGGCGGGGGAGAGACCCAGTACTTC; CDR3: CAWGGGETQYF
V: TRBV30; J: TRBJ1-2; D: TRBD1; size: few; DNA: TGTGCCTCGCGACAGGGAGGCGGCTACACCTTC; CDR3: CASRQGGGYTF
V: TRBV11-2; J: TRBJ2-1; D: TRBD2; size: .; DNA: TGTGCCAGCAGCGCCTGGGGACTAGCGCTTCACAATGAGCAGTTCTTC; CDR3: CASSAWGLALHNEQFF
V: TRBV10-3; J: TRBJ1-1; D: .; size: .; DNA: TGTGCCATCAGTACGACAGACAACACTGAAGCTTTCTTT; CDR3: CAISTTDNTEAFF
V: TRBV7-2; J: TRBJ2-1; D: TRBD2; size: few; DNA: TGTGCCAGCAGACTAGCGGGTAGTCGTAATGAGCAGTTCTTC; CDR3: CASRLAGSRNEQFF
V: TRBV18; J: TRBJ2-3; D: TRBD2; size: few; DNA: TGTGCCAGCTCACTAGGACTAGCAACGGTACCCACAGATACGCAGTATTTT; CDR3: CASSLGLATVPTDTQYF
V: TRBV5-4; J: TRBJ2-3; D: .; size: .; DNA: TGTGCCAGCAGCTTGGAGGCAGCGGCAGATACGCAGTATTTT; CDR3: CASSLEAAADTQYF
V: TRBV9; J: TRBJ1-4; D: TRBD1; size: .; DNA: TGTGCCAGCAGCGACGGGTCAAGGACAGGGGCTAATGAAAAACTGTTTTTT; CDR3: CASSDGSRTGANEKLFF
V: TRBV5-4; J: TRBJ1-2; D: .; size: .; DNA: TGTGCCAGCAGCTTGGTTGGCAGGAACTATGGCTACACCTTC; CDR3: CASSLVGRNYGYTF
V: TRBV19; J: TRBJ1-5; D: .; size: .; DNA: TGTGCCAGTAGTATACGTCAGGGTGCCCATCAGCCCCAGCATTTT; CDR3: CASSIRQGAHQPQHF
V: TRBV18; J: TRBJ1-5; D: .; size: once; DNA: TGTGCCAGCTCACCAGCGGGGGGCAGCAATCAGCCCCAGCATTTT; CDR3: CASSPAGGSNQPQHF
V: TRBV4-2; J: TRBJ1-2; D: .; size: few; DNA: TGTGCCAGCAGCCAAGTTGGCCAGGCTAACTATGGCTACACCTTC; CDR3: CASSQVGQANYGYTF
V: TRBV7-2; J: TRBJ1-2; D: .; size: .; DNA: TGTGCCAGCAGCTTAGGTCGGTCTGGCTACACCTTC; CDR3: CASSLGRSGYTF
V: TRBV7-9; J: TRBJ2-7; D: TRBD2; size: many; DNA: TGTGCCAGCAGCTTAAAACTAGCGGGGACCTACGAGCAGTACTTC; CDR3: CASSLKLAGTYEQYF
V: TRBV25-1; J: TRBJ2-2; D: .; size: .; DNA: TGTGCCAGCAGGAACCCCACAGGGACGAACACCGGGGAGCTGTTTTTT; CDR3: CASRNPTGTNTGELFF
V: TRBV19; J: TRBJ2-3; D: .; size: .; DNA: TGTGCCAGTAGTATAGTACGGGGAAGCACAGATACGCAGTATTTT; CDR3: CASSIVRGSTDTQYF
V: TRBV4-1; J: TRBJ2-5; D: TRBD2; size: .; DNA: TGCGCCAGCAGCCAACGGGCAAGCGGGATACAAGAGACCCAGTACTTC; CDR3: CASSQRASGIQETQYF
V: TRBV19; J: TRBJ2-7; D: TRBD2; size: .; DNA: TGTGCCAGTAGTGTCCCGGGACTAGCGGGAGCCGATCAGTACTTC; CDR3: CASSVPGLAGADQYF
V: TRBV30; J: TRBJ2-6; D: .; size: few; DNA: TGTGCCTGGAGTGTAAAAGGGGCAACTGGGGCCAACGTCCTGACTTTC; CDR3: CAWSVKGATGANVLTF
V: TRBV25-1; J: TRBJ1-2; D: TRBD1; size: few; DNA: TGTGCCAGCAGTCCGACAGGGGTAAAGAACTATGGCTACACCTTC; CDR3: CASSPTGVKNYGYTF
V: TRBV19; J: TRBJ2-3; D: .; size: .; DNA: TGTGCCAGTAAACGGGGAGCAACAGATACGCAGTATTTT; CDR3: CASKRGATDTQYF
V: TRBV18; J: TRBJ2-3; D: .; size: .; DNA: TGTGCCAGCTCACCACCAAGGGCAGGGGGCACAGATACGCAGTATTTT; CDR3: CASSPPRAGGTDTQYF
V: TRBV6-1; J: TRBJ2-1; D: TRBD1; size: .; DNA: TGTGCCAGCAGGGGAAGGGGGCGCAGCCTTAATGAGCAGTTCTTC; CDR3: CASRGRGRSLNEQFF
V: TRBV6-5; J: TRBJ2-7; D: .; size: .; DNA: TGTGCCAGCAGAATAGGACAGATCCCCTCCTACGAGCAGTACTTC; CDR3: CASRIGQIPSYEQYF
V: TRBV4-1; J: TRBJ2-7; D: TRBD2; size: .; DNA: TGCGCCAGCAGTTCGGGACTAGCTTTCTACGAGCAGTACTTC; CDR3: CASSSGLAFYEQYF
V: TRBV5-1; J: TRBJ2-6; D: TRBD1; size: few; DNA: TGCGCCAGCAGCAAGGGGGCGCTGTCTGGGGCCAACGTCCTGACTTTC; CDR3: CASSKGALSGANVLTF
V: TRBV27; J: TRBJ2-1; D: .; size: .; DNA: TGTGCCAGCAGCCAACGGCGGGGCGGGGAATCGACCAATGAGCAGTTCTTC; CDR3: CASSQRRGGESTNEQFF
V: TRBV5-1; J: TRBJ1-5; D: .; size: few; DNA: TGCGCCAGCAGCATGGACGGGAATCAGCCCCAGCATTTT; CDR3: CASSMDGNQPQHF
V: TRBV30; J: TRBJ2-3; D: TRBD2; size: .; DNA: TGTGCCTGGTCGGCTAGCGGGGGATCTAGCACAGATACGCAGTATTTT; CDR3: CAWSASGGSSTDTQYF
V: TRBV9; J: TRBJ2-5; D: .; size: .; DNA: TGTGCCAGCAGCGTCCTACCCCAAGAGACCCAGTACTTC; CDR3: CASSVLPQETQYF
V: TRBV5-1; J: TRBJ2-5; D: .; size: .; DNA: TGCGCCAGCAGCTTGGCCGGAAGCGTAGAAGAGACCCAGTACTTC; CDR3: CASSLAGSVEETQYF
V: TRBV29-1; J: TRBJ1-4; D: .; size: few; DNA: TGCAGCGTTGGTCTGACAGCCCTAAATGAAAAACTGTTTTTT; CDR3: CSVGLTALNEKLFF
V: TRBV28; J: TRBJ2-1; D: .; size: few; DNA: TGTGCCAGCAGTCCTAGGCGGAGACGCCTCGGTGAGCAGTTCTTC; CDR3: CASSPRRRRLGEQFF
V: TRBV5-4; J: TRBJ1-2; D: TRBD1; size: .; DNA: TGTGCCAGCAGCTTAATCACAGGGGTACACTATGGCTACACCTTC; CDR3: CASSLITGVHYGYTF
V: TRBV5-1; J: TRBJ2-1; D: TRBD2; size: .; DNA: TGCGCCAGCAGCGTGGCACCGGGAGGGCCGTCGGATGAGCAGTTCTTC; CDR3: CASSVAPGGPSDEQFF
V: TRBV5-1; J: TRBJ2-1; D: TRBD2; size: .; DNA: TGCGCCAGCAGCCTGGGACTAGCGGATACCTACAATGAGCAGTTCTTC; CDR3: CASSLGLADTYNEQFF
V: TRBV14; J: TRBJ2-3; D: TRBD2; size: .; DNA: TGTGCCAGCAGCCGAACCGGACTAGCGTGGGAAGATACGCAGTATTTT; CDR3: CASSRTGLAWEDTQYF
V: TRBV7-8; J: TRBJ1-4; D: .; size: .; DNA: TGTGCCAGCAGCTTGGCGGGTGGTCAGTCAGGCCCAAACTTTTTT; CDR3: CASSLAGGQSGPNFF
V: TRBV5-1; J: TRBJ2-1; D: .; size: .; DNA: TGCGCCAGCAAGGAGGGGGCATCGAATGAGCAGTTCTTC; CDR3: CASKEGASNEQFF
V: TRBV10-1; J: TRBJ2-5; D: TRBD2; size: few; DNA: TGCGCCAGCAGTGATGTAGCGGGAGATCGGGAGACCCAGTACTTC; CDR3: CASSDVAGDRETQYF
V: TRBV6-5; J: TRBJ1-1; D: TRBD1; size: .; DNA: TGTGCCAGCAGGACTACAAGGACAGGGTTTTCTGAAGCTTTCTTT; CDR3: CASRTTRTGFSEAFF
V: TRBV7-9; J: TRBJ2-3; D: TRBD1; size: .; DNA: TGTGCCAGCAGCGTACAGGGGGTGGCCACAGATACGCAGTATTTT; CDR3: CASSVQGVATDTQYF
V: TRBV2; J: TRBJ2-7; D: TRBD1; size: .; DNA: TGTGCCAGCCACCGACAGGGCGGCGGCGAGCAGTACTTC; CDR3: CASHRQGGGEQYF
V: TRBV9; J: TRBJ2-1; D: TRBD2; size: few; DNA: TGTGCCAGCAGCCGGACTAGCGGCCGGGACAATGAGCAGTTCTTC; CDR3: CASSRTSGRDNEQFF
V: TRBV4-2; J: TRBJ2-7; D: .; size: .; DNA: TGTGCCAGCAGCCAAGATTCCGGGAGGGGGCTGTCCTACGAGCAGTACTTC; CDR3: CASSQDSGRGLSYEQYF
V: TRBV5-1; J: TRBJ1-4; D: TRBD1; size: few; DNA: TGCGCCAGCAGCTTCGACAGGGTCGGAGAAAAACTGTTTTTT; CDR3: CASSFDRVGEKLFF
V: TRBV6-5; J: TRBJ2-7; D: .; size: .; DNA: TGTGCCAGCAGTTACTCGGGTACAGGGTTCTCCTACGAGCAGTACTTC; CDR3: CASSYSGTGFSYEQYF
V: TRBV7-9; J: TRBJ2-7; D: TRBD1; size: .; DNA: TGTGCCAGCAGCTCACAGGGGTCCCTCTCCTACGAGCAGTACTTC; CDR3: CASSSQGSLSYEQYF
V: TRBV6-5; J: TRBJ2-5; D: .; size: few; DNA: TGTGCCAGCAGCGTTGAAGAGACCCAGTACTTC; CDR3: CASSVEETQYF
V: TRBV6-5; J: TRBJ2-1; D: TRBD2; size: .; DNA: TGTGCCAGCAGTTATGCCCTGACGGGGGGGCGGAATGAGCAGTTCTTC; CDR3: CASSYALTGGRNEQFF
V: TRBV5-1; J: TRBJ2-7; D: TRBD1; size: few; DNA: TGCGCCAGCAGCTTGGGGGGACAGGGTTCCTACGAGCAGTACTTC; CDR3: CASSLGGQGSYEQYF